This T cell receptor beta chain was captured in a study of Graves' ophthalmopathy and Graves' hyperthyroidism. On the study more broadly: Peripheral blood was gathered at the point of initial diagnosis, before any treatment started. Study-level points and caveats: Most thyroid clonotypes with frequency above 0.001 were detected in blood too. A classifier, a 13-signature model, separated ophthalmopathy from stable hyperthyroidism with nearly 90% sensitivity and 75% to 83% specificity.

Trimming took 6 bases from V and 3 from J; bases not matched to a gene: 4. From germline, CDR1 is SEHNR and CDR2 FQNEAQ (reference sequence). The CDR3 has 14 residues. The authors amplified TCR beta CDR3 regions, and they did so from RNA transcripts for repertoire sequencing. HTBI primers primed a first-round RT-PCR, and a second-round multiplex PCR followed. TCRdb independently ran MiXCR on the multiplex PCR reads; one entry per CDR3 protein. The sample comprises around 670,000 distinct CDR3 sequences, 40% of which are singletons, and less than 55% rests with the top ten. Out of roughly 9.3 ml of fresh peripheral blood, PBMCs were obtained. This clonotype occurred a few times. Its specificity is unknown.

The J gene is TRBJ2-7, the V gene TRBV7-9, with 11 bases fitting TRBD2. The sequenced sample consisted of peripheral blood. The sequence was obtained from an adult man with Graves' ophthalmopathy. CDR3 residues: CASRPGTSGYEQYF. The CDR3, as DNA: TGTGCCAGCAGGCCCGGGACTAGCGGCTACGAGCAGTACTTC. Combining the CDR3 with reference TRBV7-9 and TRBJ2-7 gives the whole variable domain DTGVSQNPRHKITKRGQNVTFRCDPISEHNRLYWYRQTLGQGPEFLTYFQNEAQLEKSRLLSDRFSAERPKGSFSTLEIQRTEQGDSAMYLCASRPGTSGYEQYFGPGTRLTVT.